This is a list of T cell receptor beta chains from one sample in a study of blood T cell repertoires in COVID-19. The table came from immunoSEQ multiplex PCR; TCRdb's copy has only in-frame clones and leaves some out. The sample includes under 150,000 clones, roughly 89% of them seen just once. Sequencing used PBMCs or T cells enriched from blood (not recorded which). These receptor sequences come from a woman aged 45-65 years who had been exposed to COVID-19. Both conserved end residues are part of each CDR3. The D gene is left open where the match is weak. Clone size is stated in some rows and not others, as once, few, many or a class when expanded.

abundance	v_gene	d_gene	j_gene	CDR3nt	CDR3aa
NA	TRBV11-3	NA	TRBJ2-2	TGTGCCAGCAGCTTAGCGGGATCTGGGGAGCTGTTTTTT	CASSLAGSGELFF
once	TRBV6-5	TRBD1	TRBJ1-1	TGTGCCAGCAGTTACTTGCCAGGGGGTCACACTGAAGCTTTCTTT	CASSYLPGGHTEAFF
NA	TRBV9	NA	TRBJ2-5	TGTGCCAGCAGCCCCGCAGGGGTGAAACAGGAGACCCAGTACTTC	CASSPAGVKQETQYF
NA	TRBV14	NA	TRBJ2-2	TGTGCCAGCAGCCAAGATCTTGTCGGGAACACCGGGGAGCTGTTTTTT	CASSQDLVGNTGELFF
once	TRBV7-2	NA	TRBJ1-5	TGTGCCAGCAGCTTAGGTGGGGAGGGGAGCGTCCAGCATTTT	CASSLGGEGSVQHF
NA	TRBV29-1	TRBD1	TRBJ1-1	TGCAGCTCTTTGACAGGGCGCATGAACACTGAAGCTTTCTTT	CSSLTGRMNTEAFF
NA	TRBV10-3	NA	TRBJ1-1	TGTGCCATCGGTTTCGGGAAACCGAACACTGAAGCTTTCTTT	CAIGFGKPNTEAFF
NA	TRBV3-1/TRBV3-2	NA	TRBJ1-4	TGTGCCAGCAGCCAGATGGGGGGGGAAAAACTGTTTTTT	CASSQMGGEKLFF
NA	TRBV4-1	NA	TRBJ2-3	TGCGCCAGCAGCCAGGAAGGTGGAAGCGGAGGTAGCACAGATACGCAGTATTTT	CASSQEGGSGGSTDTQYF
NA	TRBV27	NA	TRBJ2-2	TGTGCCAGCAGTTTGGATAGGGGGGGCGCGAACACCGGGGAGCTGTTTTTT	CASSLDRGGANTGELFF
NA	TRBV20-1	NA	TRBJ2-7	TGCAGTGCTAGTTCGACGGGGATCCACGAGCAGTACTTC	CSASSTGIHEQYF
few	TRBV7-7	NA	TRBJ1-3	TGTGCTAGCAGCTCTAGCGCGGGTGCGGGAAACACCATATATTTT	CASSSSAGAGNTIYF
NA	TRBV12-2	NA	TRBJ1-5	TGTGCAAGTCGCTTAGCCTTGTTAGGGACAGGGAACAATCAGCCCCAGCATTTT	CASRLALLGTGNNQPQHF
NA	TRBV2	TRBD1	TRBJ1-4	TGTGCCAGCAAGGGGACAGGATCAACTAATGAAAAACTGTTTTTT	CASKGTGSTNEKLFF
once	TRBV7-2	TRBD2	TRBJ2-1	TGTGCCAGCAGCCGGGGGACTAGACCGTATGAGCAGTTCTTC	CASSRGTRPYEQFF
NA	TRBV10-1	NA	TRBJ2-7	TGCGCCAGCAGTAGAGGCCTAGGGGGCTACGAGCAGTACTTC	CASSRGLGGYEQYF
NA	TRBV7-8	NA	TRBJ1-3	TGTGCCAGCAGTCCGGGCGGGACTGGAAACACCATATATTTT	CASSPGGTGNTIYF
NA	TRBV5-5	NA	TRBJ1-4	TGTGCCAGCAGCTTGGTTGGGGGGAACGAAAAACTGTTTTTT	CASSLVGGNEKLFF
many	TRBV20-1	TRBD1	TRBJ2-1	TGCAGTGCCTGGACAGGGAGTGAGCAGTTCTTC	CSAWTGSEQFF
NA	TRBV7-8	NA	TRBJ2-7	TGTGCCAGCAGCCAACTGGGCCTGGGTATCTCCCACGAGCAGTACTTC	CASSQLGLGISHEQYF
NA	TRBV7-9	TRBD1	TRBJ2-7	TGTGCCAGCAGCCCCCGGGGGACAGGGTCCTACGAGCAGTACTTC	CASSPRGTGSYEQYF
NA	TRBV5-6	TRBD1	TRBJ1-5	TGTGCCAGCAGCTTGTGGTGGGACAGGGTTCAGCCCCAGCATTTT	CASSLWWDRVQPQHF